The clone carrying this T cell receptor (beta chain) has just one count. The CDR3 consists of 14 residues. V lost 1 base to trimming and J lost 4 bases, with 11 bases between them. The germline gives CDR1 LNHDA, CDR2 SQIVND (reference sequence). The sample originates from a study of radiotherapy plus CTLA-4 blockade in lung cancer. Using immunoSEQ multiplex PCR, the repertoire was profiled, and TCRdb retains in-frame clones only, with some absent. The sample comprises roughly 88,000 clones, under 90% of which are singletons, and 0.84% rests with the top ten. This specimen was peripheral blood, taken from a patient treated with radiotherapy plus ipilimumab. The receptor comes from a human donor with non-small cell lung cancer who had stable disease on radiotherapy plus ipilimumab. The chain links TRBV19 to TRBJ2-7; weak D call: TRBD2 (6 bases). The CDR3 loop reads CASSIAGSQYEQYF. The CDR3 nucleotides are TGTGCCAGTAGTATAGCCGGGAGTCAATACGAGCAGTACTTC.